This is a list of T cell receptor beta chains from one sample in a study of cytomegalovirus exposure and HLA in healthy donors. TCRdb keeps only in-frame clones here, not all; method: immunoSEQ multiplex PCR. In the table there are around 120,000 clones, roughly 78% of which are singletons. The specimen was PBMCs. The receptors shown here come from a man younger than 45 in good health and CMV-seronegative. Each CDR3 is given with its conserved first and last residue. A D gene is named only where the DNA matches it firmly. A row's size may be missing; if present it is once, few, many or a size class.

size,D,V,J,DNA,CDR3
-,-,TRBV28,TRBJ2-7,TGTGCCAGCAGTTCTCTGGAGCAGTACTTC,CASSSLEQYF
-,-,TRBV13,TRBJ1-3,TGTGCCAGCAGCGCGGCGGGGGCAGGTGGAAACACCATATATTTT,CASSAAGAGGNTIYF
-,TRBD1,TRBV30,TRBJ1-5,TGTGCCTGGGCGGACAGGGGGGATCAGCCCCAGCATTTT,CAWADRGDQPQHF
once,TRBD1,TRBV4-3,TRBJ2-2,TGCGCCAGCAGCCAACGGGGACAGTACACCGGGGAGCTGTTTTTT,CASSQRGQYTGELFF
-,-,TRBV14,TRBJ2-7,TGTGCCAGCAGCCAACTCTCGCTTCGGGAGCAGTACTTC,CASSQLSLREQYF
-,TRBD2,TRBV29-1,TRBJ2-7,TGCAGCGGCACTAGCGGGAGGTGGCAAGGCGAGCAGTACTTC,CSGTSGRWQGEQYF
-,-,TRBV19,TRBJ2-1,TGTGCCAGTAGTACTGACTCGGCTACGTCCTACAATGAGCAGTTCTTC,CASSTDSATSYNEQFF
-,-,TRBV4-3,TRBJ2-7,TGCGCCAGCAGCCAAAGTCACCAGGGAATATCCTACGAGCAGTACTTC,CASSQSHQGISYEQYF
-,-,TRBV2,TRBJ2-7,TGTGCCAGCAGACCGACTATGGCGGGACAGCCAACCTACGAGCAGTACTTC,CASRPTMAGQPTYEQYF
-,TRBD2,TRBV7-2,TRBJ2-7,TGTGCCAGCAGGAACCGGGAGGTGGCCTCCTACGAGCAGTACTTC,CASRNREVASYEQYF
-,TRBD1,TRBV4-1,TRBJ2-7,TGCGCCAGCAGCCACGAATGGGACAGGGCCTTTAAATCCTACGAGCAGTACTTC,CASSHEWDRAFKSYEQYF
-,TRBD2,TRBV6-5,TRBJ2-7,TGTGCCAGCCATCTAGCGGGAGCCTACGAGCAGTACTTC,CASHLAGAYEQYF
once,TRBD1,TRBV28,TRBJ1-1,TGTGCCAGCAGACTACTAGAGACAGGGCCCACTGAAGCTTTCTTT,CASRLLETGPTEAFF
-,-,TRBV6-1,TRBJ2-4,TGTGCCAGCAGTGAAGGCAGTAAAAACATTCAGTACTTC,CASSEGSKNIQYF
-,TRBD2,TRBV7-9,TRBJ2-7,TGTGCCAGCAGCTTTGGGTCCCCGGCTAGCGGGAGGGAGGAGCAGTACTTC,CASSFGSPASGREEQYF
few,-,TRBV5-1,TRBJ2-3,TGCGCCAGCAGCCGCGAAGATACGCAGTATTTT,CASSREDTQYF
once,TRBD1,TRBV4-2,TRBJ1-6,TGTGCCAGCAGCCAGATACAGGGGGCCTCACCCCTCCACTTT,CASSQIQGASPLHF
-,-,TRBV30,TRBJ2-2,TGTGCACTGAAGGGGCCCAACACCGGGGAGCTGTTTTTT,CALKGPNTGELFF
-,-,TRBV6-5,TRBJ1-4,TGTGCCAGCAGTATCGACAGGCGGAATGAAAAACTGTTTTTT,CASSIDRRNEKLFF
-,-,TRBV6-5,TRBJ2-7,TGTGCCAGCAGTGAGGGCAGAAGGGTGGACGAGCAGTACTTC,CASSEGRRVDEQYF
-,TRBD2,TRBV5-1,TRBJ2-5,TGCGCCAGCACTATTAGCGGGAGATCGGGAGAGACCCAGTACTTC,CASTISGRSGETQYF
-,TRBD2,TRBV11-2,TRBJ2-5,TGTGCCAGCAGCTTAGGAGGACTAGCGGGAGGAGAGACCCAGTACTTC,CASSLGGLAGGETQYF
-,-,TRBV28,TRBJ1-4,TGTGCCAGCACCCAGGGCGGGGGCGTGGGTTATGAAAAACTGTTTTTT,CASTQGGGVGYEKLFF
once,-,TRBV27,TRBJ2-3,TGTGCCAGCAGTTCTTCCGACAGTCAACGGACAGATACGCAGTATTTT,CASSSSDSQRTDTQYF
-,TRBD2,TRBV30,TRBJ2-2,TGTGCCTGGGGACTAGCGGGAGTTAACACCGGGGGGCTGTTTTTT,CAWGLAGVNTGGLFF
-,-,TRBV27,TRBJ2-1,TGTGCCAGCAGTTTATGGAGCCGGAACGACGAGCAGTTCTTC,CASSLWSRNDEQFF
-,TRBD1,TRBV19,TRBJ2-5,TGTGCCAGTAGGGGACAGTACCAAGAGACCCAGTACTTC,CASRGQYQETQYF
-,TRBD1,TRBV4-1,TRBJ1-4,TGCGCCAGCAGCCAAAGACAGGGGGCGGGTGAAAAACTGTTTTTT,CASSQRQGAGEKLFF